This TCR beta chain derives from a study of response to subunit inactivated influenza vaccine. Study observations and caveats: Seasonal influenza vaccination, on each occasion, was suggested by the authors to recruit few new T cells.

Germline lookup yields CDR1 SNHLY and CDR2 FYNNEI. V lost 1 base and J 4 bases, leaving 5 bases between the germline ends. This CDR3 has 13 amino acids. Using its own MiXCR run on the RT-PCR reads, TCRdb lists one record per CDR3 protein. The sample consists of 530,000 or so distinct CDR3 sequences, 10% to 15% of them appearing once. About this clonotype itself: Its antigen is not identified.

The chain is built from TRBV2 and TRBJ2-1; D unresolved. This specimen consisted of PBMCs from blood, obtained on the day of vaccination. This clonotype originated in a man in his fifties who received an inactivated influenza vaccine. The CDR3 sequence is CASSEGLYNEQFF. DNA for the CDR3: TGTGCCAGCAGTGAAGGGCTATACAATGAGCAGTTCTTC.